A single sample is the source of the 5 T cell receptor beta chains below, sequenced in a study of regulatory T cells in long-lasting Graves disease (dated by TCRdb to the early 2020s). Libraries were made using multiplex PCR. Sequenced on an Illumina HiSeq 4000. iRepertoire HTBI primers and Arm-PCR amplification of CDR3 regions were used to construct TCR beta libraries. TCRdb redid the processing of the public reads, applying fastp at Q25 and MiXCR, and retained in-frame beta chains. Duplicate CDR3 protein sequences are folded into a single record with the most common DNA and genes. A total of some 440,000 distinct CDR3 sequences appear in this sample, more than 20% of them only once. The leading ten clones occupy 7% to 10% of the sample. The time point label, read with the paper, signifies: persistent/refractory GD, antithyroid drugs over 5 years with positive TRAb. For both TCR sequencing and RNA sequencing, RNA was extracted from PBMCs in TRIzol.

Sequenced material: peripheral blood mononuclear cells (PBMCs), taken when the disease was refractory, from a patient treated with antithyroid drugs. The receptors shown here come from a female donor with Graves disease.

The chain employs TRBV5-1 and TRBJ1-1; D perhaps matches TRBD1 (5 bases). V dropped 3 bases and J dropped 1 base, with 13 bases sitting between them. The CDR3 runs to 15 residues. Germline V gene lookup returns CDR1 SGHRS and CDR2 YFSETQ. The CDR3 loop is CASSSSGGRNTEAFF. The CDR3 DNA sequence: TGCGCCAGCAGCTCGTCGGGGGGAAGGAACACTGAAGCTTTCTTT.

This clonotype has a count of ten or more. The genes are TRBV7-8 and TRBJ2-5, with 8 positions matching TRBD2. The germline gives CDR1 SGHVS, CDR2 FQNEAQ. CDR3 length: 16 amino acids. J was trimmed by 2 bases and V by 1 base; bases with no gene match: 6. The CDR3 is CASSLDSGVGQETQYF. The CDR3 DNA reads TGTGCCAGCAGCTTAGATAGCGGGGTGGGGCAAGAGACCCAGTACTTC.

A few counts support this clonotype. This chain uses TRBV30 with TRBJ1-3; D gene ambiguous. CDR1 is GTSNPN and CDR2 is SVGIG in the germline V gene (reference sequence). V was trimmed by 5 bases and J by 0 bases, leaving 5 bases between them. The CDR3 runs to 12 residues. For the CDR3, the DNA is TGTGCCTGGGGTGACTCTGGAAACACCATATATTTT. Its protein product is CAWGDSGNTIYF.

This clonotype was seen just once. CDR3 sequence: CASSQDRGVRGQYF. The CDR3 nucleotides read TGTGCCAGCAGTCAGGACAGGGGTGTCCGGGGGCAGTACTTC. This rearrangement joins TRBV27 to TRBJ2-7; the match to TRBD1 covers 9 bases. Germline V gene sequence: CDR1 MNHEY, CDR2 SMNVEV (reference sequence). This CDR3 comprises 14 residues. J was trimmed by 9 bases and V by 5 bases; bases with no gene match: 11.

The chain combines TRBV18 with TRBJ2-7, with D tentatively TRBD2 (6 bases). The CDR3 is made up of 14 amino acids. Germline CDR1 and CDR2: KGHSH and LQKENI. Between the trimmed V and J ends, which lost 6 bases and 0 bases, there was a span of 12 bases. The CDR3 region is CASSTGGSSYEQYF. The CDR3 DNA is TGTGCCAGCTCCACCGGGGGTTCCTCCTACGAGCAGTACTTC.